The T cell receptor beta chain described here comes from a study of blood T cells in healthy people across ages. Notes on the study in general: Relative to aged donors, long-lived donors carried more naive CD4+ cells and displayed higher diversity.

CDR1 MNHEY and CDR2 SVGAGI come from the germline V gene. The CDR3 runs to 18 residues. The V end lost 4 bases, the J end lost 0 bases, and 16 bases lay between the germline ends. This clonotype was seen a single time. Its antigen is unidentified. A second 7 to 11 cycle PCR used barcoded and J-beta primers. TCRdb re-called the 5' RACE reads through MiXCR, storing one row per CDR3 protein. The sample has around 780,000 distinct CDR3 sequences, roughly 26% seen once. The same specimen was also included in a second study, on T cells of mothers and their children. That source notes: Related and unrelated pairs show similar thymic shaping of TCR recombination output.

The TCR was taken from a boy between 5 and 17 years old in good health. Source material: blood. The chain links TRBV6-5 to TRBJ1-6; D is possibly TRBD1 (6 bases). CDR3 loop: CASSFPGTRSSYNSPLHF. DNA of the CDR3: TGTGCCAGCAGTTTCCCCGGGACAAGGAGCTCCTATAATTCACCCCTCCACTTT.